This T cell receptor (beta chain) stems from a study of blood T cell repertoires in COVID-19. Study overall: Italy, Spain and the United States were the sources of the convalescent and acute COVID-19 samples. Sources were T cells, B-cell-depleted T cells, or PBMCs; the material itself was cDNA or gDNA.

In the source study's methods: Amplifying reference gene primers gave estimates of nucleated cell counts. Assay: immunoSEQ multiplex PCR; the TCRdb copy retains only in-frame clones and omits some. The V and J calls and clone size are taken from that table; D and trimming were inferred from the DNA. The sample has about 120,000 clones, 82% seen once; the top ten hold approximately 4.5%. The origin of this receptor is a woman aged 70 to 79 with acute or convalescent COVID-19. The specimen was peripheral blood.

This CDR3 reads CASTRDPGASYGYTF. CDR3 nucleotides: TGTGCCAGTACCCGAGACCCAGGGGCGAGCTATGGCTACACCTTC. The chain couples TRBV19 to TRBJ1-2, with a tentative D call TRBD1 (6 bases). The CDR3 runs to 15 residues. The germline V and J ends were trimmed by 7 bases and 4 bases, with 19 bases remaining between them. Germline V gives CDR1 LNHDA, CDR2 SQIVND (reference sequence).